This passage covers 15 T cell receptor beta chains from one sample sequenced in a study of blood T cells in healthy people across ages. A second PCR of roughly 6 to 12 cycles used a sample-barcoded 5' primer and a J-beta primer mix. TCRdb fed the 5' RACE reads into MiXCR, producing one record per CDR3 protein. This sample has approximately 1,000,000 distinct CDR3 sequences, with roughly 45% found just once. Material: blood. These receptors were taken from a woman aged 55-69 years in good health.

The V and J genes are TRBV10-3 and TRBJ2-4, with 9 bases fitting TRBD1. The CDR3 contains 13 residues. Germline V gene sequence: CDR1 ENHRY, CDR2 SYGVKD. The ends lost 10 bases at V and 13 bases at J; junction bases unmatched: 14. The CDR3 is CASLRTGDNEQYF. In nucleotides, the CDR3 is TGTGCCAGCCTCCGGACAGGGGACAATGAGCAGTACTTC.

CDR3 residues: CASSLRTSGGYEQYF. CDR3 sequence (DNA): TGTGCCAGCAGTTTACGGACTAGCGGAGGCTACGAGCAGTACTTC. The V gene is TRBV28, the J gene TRBJ2-7, with 10 bases lining up with TRBD2. V shed 2 bases, J shed 3 bases, and the junction held 4 bases outside the gene matches. The CDR3 extends over 15 amino acids. Germline loops: CDR1 MDHEN, CDR2 SYDVKM. Full variable domain (rest looked up from reference TRBV28 and TRBJ2-7): DVKVTQSSRYLVKRTGEKVFLECVQDMDHENMFWYRQDPGLGLRLIYFSYDVKMKEKGDIPEGYSVSREKKERFSLILESASTNQTSMYLCASSLRTSGGYEQYFGPGTRLTVT.

Of note for this clonotype: Being one base from a much bigger clone, this may be a read error. This chain connects TRBV6-6 to TRBJ2-1; 7 nucleotides align to TRBD2. Germline CDR1 MNHNY, CDR2 SVGAGI (reference sequence). The V segment lost 5 bases and the J segment 13 bases; nucleotides outside the gene matches: 17. The length of the CDR3 is 15 residues. The DNA for the CDR3 is TGTGCCAGCAGTCCGACGGGACTAATAAAAGAGACCCAGTTCTTC. It is translated as CASSPTGLIKETQFF.

In its sample, this clonotype was seen a few times. V usage is TRBV20-1 and J usage is TRBJ1-4; no definite D call. This CDR3 has 12 amino acids. V lost 5 bases and J 8 bases, leaving 12 bases between the germline ends. Germline-derived CDR1 and CDR2 are DFQATT and SNEGSKA (reference sequence). CDR3 sequence reads: CSADGDGEKLFF. CDR3 nucleotide sequence: TGCAGTGCTGATGGGGATGGGGAAAAACTGTTTTTT.

This clonotype was picked up a small number of times. V and J are TRBV20-1 and TRBJ2-7; D uncertain. Germline V CDR1 and CDR2: DFQATT, SNEGSKA (reference sequence). Trimming removed 0 bases from V and 2 bases from J, with 11 bases in between. The CDR3 is made up of 14 amino acids. The CDR3: CSARDPSSPYEQYF. CDR3 sequence (DNA): TGCAGTGCTAGAGATCCCAGTAGTCCCTACGAGCAGTACTTC.

The chain joins TRBV29-1 to TRBJ2-3; D might be TRBD2 (5 bases). This CDR3 has 14 amino acids. Germline loops: CDR1 SQVTM, CDR2 ANQGSEA. The V end was cut by 4 bases, the J end by 1 base, with 12 bases between. CDR3 DNA: TGCAGCGTTGCGCTAGCCAGCCGCACAGATACGCAGTATTTT. Translation: CSVALASRTDTQYF.

The chain links TRBV20-1 to TRBJ2-5; 8 positions match TRBD1. Germline CDR1 is DFQATT and CDR2 is SNEGSKA (reference sequence). J gave up 7 bases and V 2 bases, and 9 bases lay outside the gene matches. The CDR3 length is 14 residues. This CDR3 is CSARIAGGEGTQYF. The CDR3 DNA follows: TGCAGTGCTAGAATAGCAGGGGGCGAGGGGACCCAGTACTTC.

The V call is TRBV24-1, the J call TRBJ2-3, with 12 positions matching TRBD2. Germline lookup yields CDR1 KGHDR and CDR2 SFDVKD. The J segment lost 4 bases and the V segment lost 3 bases, leaving 10 bases of the junction unmatched. The CDR3 consists of 18 residues. CDR3 nucleotides: TGTGCCACCAGTGATCCTAAGACTAGCGGGAGAGTAGCAGATACGCAGTATTTT. Translating it yields CATSDPKTSGRVADTQYF.

This clonotype has only a few counts. CDR3 sequence reads: CASSPGTVVQYF. Here the CDR3 DNA reads TGTGCCAGCAGCCCCGGGACGGTGGTGCAGTACTTC. The V and J genes are TRBV11-2 and TRBJ2-4, with D perhaps assigned TRBD1 or TRBD2 (5 bases each). The CDR3 has 12 amino acids. CDR1 SGHAT and CDR2 FQNNGV come from the germline V gene. V was clipped by 5 bases and J by 13 bases, with 15 bases between them.

The chain is built from TRBV6-1 and TRBJ2-3; D might be TRBD1 (6 bases). The V gene lost 7 bases and the J gene lost 1 base, with 15 bases spanning the gap. The CDR3 spans 15 residues. Per germline, CDR1 MNHNS and CDR2 SASEGT. The CDR3 loop reads CASTKRDTRTDTQYF. The CDR3 DNA reads TGTGCCAGCACCAAGAGGGACACCCGCACAGATACGCAGTATTTT.

This clonotype has a handful of counts. This chain links TRBV12-3 or TRBV12-4 with TRBJ2-7, with no clear D. Trimming stripped 3 bases from V and 5 bases from J, with 8 bases between. This CDR3 is built from 12 residues. CDR3 sequence: CASSLVRNEQYF. In DNA form, the CDR3 reads TGTGCCAGCAGTTTGGTCAGGAACGAGCAGTACTTC.

This clonotype came up a few times. In nucleotides, the CDR3 is TGTGCCAGCAGACAATTGAACAGGGAAACTGAAGCTTTCTTT. Residues: CASRQLNRETEAFF. The rearrangement uses TRBV27 and TRBJ1-1; D is perhaps TRBD1 (6 bases). The CDR3 consists of 14 residues. The V gene's germline CDR1 is MNHEY and CDR2 SMNVEV (reference sequence). Trimming cost V 6 bases and J 5 bases, with 16 bases left between them.

A few counts support this clonotype. The rearrangement uses TRBV28 and TRBJ1-1, with D hard to call. The CDR3 length is 13 residues. V dropped 2 bases and J dropped 1 base, with 5 bases sitting between them. Germline CDR1 and CDR2: MDHEN and SYDVKM. CDR3 bases: TGTGCCAGCAGTTTACTCCCGAACACTGAAGCTTTCTTT. Its translation is CASSLLPNTEAFF.

This clonotype was counted many times. V is TRBV6-6 and J is TRBJ2-7; D call uncertain. CDR1 is MNHNY and CDR2 is SVGAGI in the germline V gene (reference sequence). The V end lost 6 bases, the J end lost 0 bases, and 21 bases lay between the germline ends. This CDR3 has 17 amino acids. The CDR3 reads CASSSSQTTKGSYEQYF. The CDR3 region has the DNA TGTGCCAGCAGCTCGAGCCAAACAACGAAGGGCTCCTACGAGCAGTACTTC.

The chain is built from TRBV18 and TRBJ2-6; 7 nucleotides agree with TRBD1. This CDR3 contains 18 residues. Trimming took 4 bases from V and 0 from J; bases not matched to a gene: 9. Germline lookup yields CDR1 KGHSH and CDR2 LQKENI. This CDR3 is CASSLAGTDYSGANVLTF. The CDR3 region has the DNA TGTGCCAGCTCACTTGCCGGGACAGACTACTCTGGGGCCAACGTCCTGACTTTC. The full variable domain, in which reference TRBV18 and TRBJ2-6 provide the parts outside the CDR3, is NAGVMQNPRHLVRRRGQEARLRCSPMKGHSHVYWYRQLPEEGLKFMVYLQKENIIDESGMPKERFSAEFPKEGPSILRIQQVVRGDSAAYFCASSLAGTDYSGANVLTFGAGSRLTVL.